The 6 T cell receptor beta chains given below trace back to one sample, sequenced in a study of PD-L1 blockade in urothelial cancer. Indicated time point: peripheral blood 6 weeks after treatment start. Assay used: immunoSEQ multiplex PCR; TCRdb lists only in-frame clones, some missing. The sample carries about 29,000 clones, 84% recorded once. This material consisted of PBMCs, taken around atezolizumab (anti-PD-L1) treatment. The receptors were gathered from a man aged 65-85 years with urothelial cancer.

V and J are TRBV27 and TRBJ2-2; D gene ambiguous. V was shortened by 0 bases and J by 1 base, with 6 bases between the two germline ends. The CDR3 loop spans 15 amino acids. Germline V gene data show CDR1 as MNHEY and CDR2 as SMNVEV (reference sequence). The CDR3 bases are TGTGCCAGCAGTTTATCCAGATTGAACACCGGGGAGCTGTTTTTT. Translation: CASSLSRLNTGELFF.

The chain is built from TRBV28 and TRBJ2-5; 12 bases align to TRBD2. The CDR3 spans 17 residues. The J segment lost 5 bases and the V segment lost 5 bases, leaving 12 bases of the junction unmatched. In germline, CDR1 is MDHEN, CDR2 SYDVKM. CDR3 residues: CASSPDGLAGGGETQYF. DNA of the CDR3: TGTGCCAGCAGTCCAGACGGGCTAGCGGGAGGGGGCGAGACCCAGTACTTC.

The chain carries TRBV9 and TRBJ1-2, with 8 bases aligning to TRBD1. The J segment lost 5 bases and the V segment lost 4 bases, leaving 4 bases of the junction unmatched. There are 13 residues in the CDR3. Germline lookup yields CDR1 SGDLS and CDR2 YYNGEE. The DNA for the CDR3 is TGTGCCAGCAGCAAGGGACAGGAGTATGGCTACACCTTC. Translated, it gives CASSKGQEYGYTF.

This chain joins TRBV7-2 and TRBJ1-5, with 7 positions matching TRBD1. The V gene end was trimmed by 4 bases and the J gene end by 1 base; junction bases not matched to a gene: 10. The CDR3 has 17 amino acids. From germline, CDR1 is SGHTA and CDR2 FQGNSA. The DNA of the CDR3 is TGTGCCAGCAGCTCCCCGCCGACAGGGAGAAGCAATCAGCCCCAGCATTTT. Its protein product is CASSSPPTGRSNQPQHF.

V gene TRBV5-1 combines with J gene TRBJ2-7; tentatively, D is TRBD1 (5 bases). In germline, CDR1 is SGHRS, CDR2 YFSETQ. The CDR3 contains 13 residues. The V end was cut by 3 bases, the J end by 2 bases, with 9 bases between. The CDR3 DNA reads TGCGCCAGCAGCTCCCCAGGGACCTACGAGCAGTACTTC. Protein: CASSSPGTYEQYF.

The V gene is TRBV7-3, the J gene TRBJ2-7, with 12 bases aligning to TRBD2. The ends lost 3 bases at V and 3 bases at J; junction bases unmatched: 3. The germline CDR1 and CDR2 sequences are SGHTA and FQGTGA. The CDR3 runs to 15 residues. The CDR3 nucleotides read TGTGCCAGCAGCTTCCGACTAGCGGGAGTCTACGAGCAGTACTTC. Amino acids: CASSFRLAGVYEQYF.